This T cell receptor beta chain was documented in a study of blood T cell repertoires in COVID-19. Study in general: Sources were T cells, B-cell-depleted T cells, or PBMCs; the material itself was cDNA or gDNA.

CDR1 SGHVS and CDR2 FQNEAQ come from the germline V gene. Trimming took off 2 bases at V and 6 bases at J, with 5 bases between the two ends. This CDR3 has 11 amino acids. Original processing notes: Estimates of nucleated cell counts were drawn from the amplification of reference gene primers. Sequencing used immunoSEQ multiplex PCR; TCRdb keeps in-frame clones, though not all of them. V and J calls and clone size come straight from that table; D and trimming were deduced from the DNA. The sample lists approximately 250,000 clones, 84% occurring once. The receptor comes from a man aged 40-49 years who had recovered from COVID-19. Sample: peripheral blood. V and J are TRBV7-8 and TRBJ2-7; D unclear. CDR3 region: CASSLLAEQYF. The CDR3, as DNA: TGTGCCAGCAGCTTACTGGCCGAGCAGTACTTC.